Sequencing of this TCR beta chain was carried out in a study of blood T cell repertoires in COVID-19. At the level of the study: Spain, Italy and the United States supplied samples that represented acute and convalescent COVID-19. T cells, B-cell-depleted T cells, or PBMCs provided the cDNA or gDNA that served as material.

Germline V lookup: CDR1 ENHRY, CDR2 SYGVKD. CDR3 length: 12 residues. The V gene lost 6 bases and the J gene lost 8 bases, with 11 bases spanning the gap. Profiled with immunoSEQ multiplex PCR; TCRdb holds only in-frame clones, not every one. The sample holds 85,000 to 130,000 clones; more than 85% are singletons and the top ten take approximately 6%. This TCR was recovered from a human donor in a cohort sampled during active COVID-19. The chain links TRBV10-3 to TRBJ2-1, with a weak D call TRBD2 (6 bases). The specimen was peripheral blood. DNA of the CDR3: TGTGCCATCAGGGAGACTAGAGATGAGCAGTTCTTC. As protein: CAIRETRDEQFF.